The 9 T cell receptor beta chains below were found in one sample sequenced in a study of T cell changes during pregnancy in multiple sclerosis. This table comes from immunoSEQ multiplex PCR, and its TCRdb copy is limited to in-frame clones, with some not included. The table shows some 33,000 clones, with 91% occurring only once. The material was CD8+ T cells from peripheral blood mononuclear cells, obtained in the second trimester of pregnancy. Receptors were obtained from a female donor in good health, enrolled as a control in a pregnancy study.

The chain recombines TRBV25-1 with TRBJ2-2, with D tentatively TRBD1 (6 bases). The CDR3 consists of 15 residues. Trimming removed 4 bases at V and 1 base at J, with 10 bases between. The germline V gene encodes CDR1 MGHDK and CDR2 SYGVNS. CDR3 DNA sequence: TGTGCCAGCAGTGGCCAGGGGCAGAACACCGGGGAGCTGTTTTTT. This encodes CASSGQGQNTGELFF.

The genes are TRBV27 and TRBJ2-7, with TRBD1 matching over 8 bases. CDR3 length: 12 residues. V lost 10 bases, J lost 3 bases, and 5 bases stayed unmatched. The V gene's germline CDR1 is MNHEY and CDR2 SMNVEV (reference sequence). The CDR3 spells CAIGTGGYEQYF. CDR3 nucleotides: TGTGCCATTGGAACAGGGGGCTACGAGCAGTACTTC.

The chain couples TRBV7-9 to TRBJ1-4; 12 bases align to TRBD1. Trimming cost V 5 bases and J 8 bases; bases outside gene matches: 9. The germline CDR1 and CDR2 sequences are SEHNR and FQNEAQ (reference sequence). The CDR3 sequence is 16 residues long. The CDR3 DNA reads TGTGCCAGCAGCCTCCGGGACAGGGGGCATGGAGAAAAACTGTTTTTT. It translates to CASSLRDRGHGEKLFF.

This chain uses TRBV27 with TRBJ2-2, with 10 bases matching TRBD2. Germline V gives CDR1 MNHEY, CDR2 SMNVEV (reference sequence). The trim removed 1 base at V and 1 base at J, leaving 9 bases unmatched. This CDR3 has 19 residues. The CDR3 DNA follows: TGTGCCAGCAGTTTATTCCCTAGCGGGGGTACCAGGAACACCGGGGAGCTGTTTTTT. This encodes CASSLFPSGGTRNTGELFF.

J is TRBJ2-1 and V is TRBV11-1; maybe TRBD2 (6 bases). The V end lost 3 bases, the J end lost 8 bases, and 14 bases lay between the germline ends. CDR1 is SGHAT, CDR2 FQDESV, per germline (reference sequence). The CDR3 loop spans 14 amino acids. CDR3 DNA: TGTGCCAGCAGCTTGGTCGGGGGTGTCGATGAGCAGTTCTTC. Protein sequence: CASSLVGGVDEQFF.

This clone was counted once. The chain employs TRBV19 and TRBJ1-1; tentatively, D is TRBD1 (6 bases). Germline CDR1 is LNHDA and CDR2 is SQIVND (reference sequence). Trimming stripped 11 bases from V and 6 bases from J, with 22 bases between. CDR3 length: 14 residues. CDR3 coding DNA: TGTGCCGCGGGGGAGGGGGGGTCGCGGTCTGAAGCTTTCTTT. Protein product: CAAGEGGSRSEAFF.

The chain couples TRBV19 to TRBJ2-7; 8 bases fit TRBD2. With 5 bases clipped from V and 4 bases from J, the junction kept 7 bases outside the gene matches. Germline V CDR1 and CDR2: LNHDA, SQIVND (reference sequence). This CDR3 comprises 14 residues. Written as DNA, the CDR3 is TGTGCCAGTAGTGCGGGGGGCTCTACTTACGAGCAGTACTTC. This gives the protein CASSAGGSTYEQYF.

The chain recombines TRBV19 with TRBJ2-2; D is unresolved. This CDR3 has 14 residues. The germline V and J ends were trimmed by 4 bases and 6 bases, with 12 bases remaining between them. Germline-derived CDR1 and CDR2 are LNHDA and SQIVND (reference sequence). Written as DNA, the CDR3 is TGTGCCAGTAGTACCTTCGACTTATCCGGGGAGCTGTTTTTT. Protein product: CASSTFDLSGELFF.

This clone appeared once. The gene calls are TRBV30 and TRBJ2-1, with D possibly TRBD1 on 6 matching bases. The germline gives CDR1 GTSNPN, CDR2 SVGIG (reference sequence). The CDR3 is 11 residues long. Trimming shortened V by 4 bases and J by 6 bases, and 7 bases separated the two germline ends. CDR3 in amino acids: CAWTGVNEQFF. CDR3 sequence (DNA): TGTGCCTGGACAGGGGTCAATGAGCAGTTCTTC.